One and the same sample provided the 29 T cell receptor beta chains below, sequenced in a study of post-analysis software for immune sequencing data. Notes on the study in general: With TRBV5-6, TRBV5-1 and TRBV20-1 included, about five TRBV segments were more frequent in patients than in controls.

Their specific antigens are unknown. The authors incorporated unique molecular identifiers into the TCR beta cDNA libraries. TCRdb reprocessed the PCR reads via MiXCR and lists one record per CDR3 protein. The data hold about 820,000 distinct CDR3 sequences, with around 50% observed a single time. What was sequenced was blood. These receptors came from a girl aged 10 to 17 with multiple sclerosis.

Only a few counts were recorded for this clonotype. V usage is TRBV20-1 and J usage is TRBJ2-1, with D hard to call. Germline V CDR1 and CDR2: DFQATT, SNEGSKA (reference sequence). The CDR3 totals 13 residues. V lost 5 bases, J lost 2 bases, and 10 bases lay in between. CDR3: CSALTVAYNEQFF. The CDR3 DNA sequence: TGCAGTGCTCTTACAGTTGCCTACAATGAGCAGTTCTTC.

The gene calls are TRBV20-1 and TRBJ2-4, with D possibly being TRBD2 (6 bases). The J call may be in error: the DNA end matches TRBJ2-5 better. Germline V gene sequence: CDR1 DFQATT, CDR2 SNEGSKA (reference sequence). CDR3 size: 13 residues. CDR3 sequence: CSAPGEAFETQYF. For the CDR3, the DNA is TGCAGTGCCCCCGGGGAGGCGTTCGAGACCCAGTACTTC.

This clonotype was counted at least ten times. This chain connects TRBV6-4 to TRBJ2-6; D is unresolved. V was pared by 2 bases and J by 0 bases, with 2 bases between. The germline V gene encodes CDR1 MRHNA and CDR2 SNTAGT. This CDR3 spans 14 amino acids. Written as DNA, the CDR3 is TGTGCCAGCAGTGACAACTCTGGGGCCAACGTCCTGACTTTC. It is translated as CASSDNSGANVLTF.

The chain joins TRBV12-3 or TRBV12-4 to TRBJ2-3; 7 bases match TRBD1. The ends lost 9 bases at V and 4 bases at J; junction bases unmatched: 4. The CDR3 runs 12 residues. CDR3 in DNA: TGTGCCAGTAAACAGGGGTCAGATACGCAGTATTTT. It translates to CASKQGSDTQYF.

The CDR3 DNA reads TGCGCCAGCAGCTTGGCCGTGCAGGGGGGAGTAGAGCAGTTCTTC. Translating it yields CASSLAVQGGVEQFF. The rearrangement links TRBV5-1 to TRBJ2-1; tentatively, D is TRBD1 (7 bases). V was trimmed by 0 bases and J by 10 bases, leaving 17 bases between them. The CDR3 has 15 amino acids. CDR1 SGHRS and CDR2 YFSETQ come from the germline V gene.

The V gene is TRBV12-3 or TRBV12-4, the J gene TRBJ1-2; D is possibly TRBD1 (6 bases). The ends were cut back, 11 bases at V and 4 bases at J, with 17 bases in the middle. CDR3 length: 13 amino acids. As DNA, the CDR3 is TGTGCCGCCTTCCTAGGGGGAACCTATGGCTACACCTTC. This translates into CAAFLGGTYGYTF.

This chain connects TRBV7-2 to TRBJ2-5; the match to TRBD2 covers 14 bases. V dropped 1 base and J dropped 9; count of bases not matched to a gene: 10. The V gene's germline CDR1 is SGHTA and CDR2 FQGNSA. CDR3 length: 17 amino acids. The CDR3 bases are TGTGCCAGCAGCTTAGTCCCGACTAGCGGGGGGGCCTCGGCCCAGTACTTC. Amino acid sequence: CASSLVPTSGGASAQYF.

The V gene is TRBV12-3 or TRBV12-4, the J gene TRBJ2-7, with 7 nucleotides matching TRBD1. CDR3 length: 18 amino acids. The V and J ends lost 4 bases and 5 bases, in that order; junction bases with no gene match: 20. Written as DNA, the CDR3 is TGTGCCAGCAGTTCGAACCCGTTGACAGGGCGTGAAGTTCACGAGCAGTACTTC. Its translation: CASSSNPLTGREVHEQYF.

This chain links TRBV7-2 with TRBJ2-1; 10 bases are a match to TRBD1. This CDR3 contains 16 residues. Germline CDR1 and CDR2: SGHTA and FQGNSA. V trimming: 5 bases; J trimming: 4 bases; junction bases outside the gene matches: 8. The DNA of the CDR3 is TGTGCCAGCAGCCGGGACAGGGGACAACTGTACAATGAGCAGTTCTTC. It encodes CASSRDRGQLYNEQFF.

This CDR3 is CASSPGAGGYNEQFF. DNA of the CDR3: TGTGCCAGCTCACCAGGAGCGGGGGGCTACAATGAGCAGTTCTTC. The chain has TRBV18 and TRBJ2-1, with TRBD2 matching 9 bases. The length of the CDR3 is 15 residues. The trim removed 2 bases at V and 3 bases at J, leaving 2 bases unmatched. Germline-derived CDR1 and CDR2 are KGHSH and LQKENI.

A few counts support this clonotype. The CDR3, as DNA: TGTGCCAGCAGCCCGAAGACTAGCGGGGAGTACTTC. Translating it yields CASSPKTSGEYF. The rearrangement joins TRBV7-9 to TRBJ2-5; the match to TRBD2 covers 11 bases. Per germline, CDR1 SEHNR and CDR2 FQNEAQ (reference sequence). V shed 5 bases and J 12 bases; nucleotides not matched to a gene: 5. The CDR3 is 12 amino acids.

In this sample, this clonotype turned up a few times. This chain uses TRBV12-3 or TRBV12-4 with TRBJ1-6; D gene uncertain. Trimming stripped 6 bases from V and 7 bases from J, with 13 bases between. The CDR3 has 14 residues. The CDR3 is CASSLEGLNSPLHF. The DNA of the CDR3 is TGTGCCAGCAGCCTGGAAGGGCTCAATTCACCCCTCCACTTT.

The chain employs TRBV7-8 and TRBJ2-1, with 12 bases matching TRBD2. V was clipped by 1 base and J by 8 bases; unmatched bases: 6. Germline V gene sequence: CDR1 SGHVS, CDR2 FQNEAQ. The CDR3 is 16 residues long. The DNA of the CDR3 is TGTGCCAGCAGCTTAGGGGCTAGCGGGAGGGCCGATGAGCAGTTCTTC. Translation: CASSLGASGRADEQFF.

The V gene is TRBV16, the J gene TRBJ1-1; no clear D gene. The CDR3 loop spans 15 amino acids. The V gene lost 0 bases and the J gene lost 4 bases, with 12 bases spanning the gap. Germline V gene sequence: CDR1 KGHSY, CDR2 FQNENV. CDR3 protein: CASSQSKGLGTEAFF. The CDR3 region has the DNA TGTGCCAGCAGCCAATCTAAGGGTTTGGGCACTGAAGCTTTCTTT.

The chain couples TRBV20-1 to TRBJ1-5, with TRBD1 identical over 7 bases. From germline, CDR1 is DFQATT and CDR2 SNEGSKA (reference sequence). The junction had 3 bases not matched to a gene; V was cut back by 5 bases and J by 2 bases. CDR3 size: 13 residues. The CDR3 nucleotides are TGCAGTGCTCTAGACAGGGGCAATCAGCCCCAGCATTTT. Amino acids: CSALDRGNQPQHF.

This rearrangement joins TRBV18 to TRBJ2-4; TRBD2 agrees at 12 bases. The J call may be wrong; the DNA end is better matched by TRBJ2-7. This CDR3 is built from 15 residues. In germline, CDR1 is KGHSH, CDR2 LQKENI. This chain's CDR3 is CASSPQGLAGYEQYF. The CDR3, as DNA: TGTGCCAGCTCACCACAGGGACTAGCGGGCTACGAGCAGTACTTC.

The gene calls are TRBV12-3 or TRBV12-4 and TRBJ1-5; D is possibly TRBD1 (6 bases). The CDR3 spans 17 residues. V lost 1 base and J lost 0, with 13 bases in between. The CDR3 loop reads CASSLGSGGDSNQPQHF. The CDR3 bases are TGTGCCAGCAGTTTAGGCTCGGGGGGCGATAGCAATCAGCCCCAGCATTTT.

The rearrangement uses TRBV20-1 and TRBJ2-4; 13 bases fit TRBD2. The J call may be wrong; the DNA end is better matched by TRBJ2-7. This CDR3 comprises 14 residues. Germline CDR1 DFQATT, CDR2 SNEGSKA (reference sequence). CDR3 residues: CSAQTSGRPYEQYF. The CDR3 DNA follows: TGCAGTGCTCAGACTAGCGGGAGGCCCTACGAGCAGTACTTC.

This clonotype appeared a few times. The V gene is TRBV7-2, the J gene TRBJ1-1, with 9 bases fitting TRBD1. The trim removed 6 bases at V and 5 bases at J, leaving 7 bases unmatched. This CDR3 region has 14 residues. Germline V gene sequence: CDR1 SGHTA, CDR2 FQGNSA. CDR3 in amino acids: CASSPRDRVTEAFF. Here the CDR3 DNA reads TGTGCCAGCAGTCCCCGGGACAGGGTGACTGAAGCTTTCTTT.

The gene calls are TRBV3-1 and TRBJ2-3, with D perhaps matching TRBD2 (5 bases). The CDR3 runs to 15 residues. Germline CDR1 and CDR2: LGHDT and YNNKEL (reference sequence). The V and J ends lost 3 bases and 6 bases respectively, with 16 bases between them. Written as DNA, the CDR3 is TGTGCCAGCAGCCAGTCCCGGGGAATTGAGGATACGCAGTATTTT. Protein: CASSQSRGIEDTQYF.

CDR3 in DNA: TGTGCCAGCAGACAAGACGGGACAGGGGACTCCTACAATGAGCAGTTCTTC. Its translation is CASRQDGTGDSYNEQFF. The gene calls are TRBV6-1 and TRBJ2-1, with 10 bases that match TRBD1. CDR1 and CDR2 from the germline V gene are MNHNS and SASEGT. This CDR3 spans 17 amino acids. Trimming at V came to 6 bases and at J to 0 bases, leaving 8 bases not matched to a gene.

This clonotype was recorded only once. The chain employs TRBV20-1 and TRBJ1-2; 8 bases align to TRBD1. Germline assignment: CDR1 DFQATT and CDR2 SNEGSKA (reference sequence). J was trimmed by 6 bases and V by 3 bases; bases with no gene match: 3. CDR3 length equals 12 residues. CDR3 region: CSARRTGHGYTF. Here the CDR3 DNA reads TGCAGTGCTAGGAGGACAGGGCATGGCTACACCTTC.

DNA of the CDR3: TGTGCCACCAGCAGAAGATACGACAGGGGTAGCACAGATACGCAGTATTTT. Its translation: CATSRRYDRGSTDTQYF. The V gene is TRBV15, the J gene TRBJ2-3; 8 bases fit TRBD1. The CDR3 has 17 residues. J gave up 0 bases and V 2 bases, and 7 bases lay outside the gene matches. Germline CDR1 reads LNHNV; CDR2 reads YYDKDF (reference sequence).

The chain uses TRBV18 and TRBJ2-1, with D uncertain. Germline V gene lookup returns CDR1 KGHSH and CDR2 LQKENI. The CDR3 consists of 14 residues. V lost 1 base and J lost 5, with 9 bases in between. CDR3 in DNA: TGTGCCAGCTCACCACAGGGCAGTAACAATGAGCAGTTCTTC. It encodes CASSPQGSNNEQFF.

This clonotype was seen only a few times. The gene calls are TRBV25-1 and TRBJ2-5, with TRBD1 matching over 12 bases. V gave up 0 bases and J gave up 1 base; unmatched junction bases: 3. Germline V gene sequence: CDR1 MGHDK, CDR2 SYGVNS. This CDR3 region has 17 residues. CDR3 amino acids: CASSEYGTGGGQETQYF. CDR3 sequence (DNA): TGTGCCAGCAGTGAATATGGGACAGGGGGCGGCCAAGAGACCCAGTACTTC. Full variable domain (rest looked up from reference TRBV25-1 and TRBJ2-5): EADIYQTPRYLVIGTGKKITLECSQTMGHDKMYWYQQDPGMELHLIHYSYGVNSTEKGDLSSESTVSRIRTEHFPLTLESARPSHTSQYLCASSEYGTGGGQETQYFGPGTRLLVL.

The chain carries TRBV7-2 and TRBJ2-5, with 10 bases aligning to TRBD2. The V and J ends lost 5 bases and 6 bases, in that order; junction bases with no gene match: 9. The germline CDR1 and CDR2 sequences are SGHTA and FQGNSA. There are 15 residues in the CDR3. CDR3 in amino acids: CASSPGTSVMQTQYF. The CDR3 DNA reads TGTGCCAGCAGCCCCGGGACTAGCGTAATGCAGACCCAGTACTTC.

This clonotype was found a few times. The chain recombines TRBV6-5 with TRBJ2-1; either TRBD1 or TRBD2 may supply D (5 bases each). Per germline, CDR1 MNHEY and CDR2 SVGAGI. Trimming cost V 7 bases and J 4 bases, with 14 bases left between them. CDR3 length: 14 residues. In DNA form, the CDR3 reads TGTGCCAGCAATAATGGGTGGGGGTACAATGAGCAGTTCTTC. Protein sequence: CASNNGWGYNEQFF.

The chain couples TRBV5-4 to TRBJ2-1, with 9 bases fitting TRBD2. V was clipped by 3 bases and J by 6 bases; unmatched bases: 4. CDR1 and CDR2 from the germline V gene are SGHNT and YYREEE (reference sequence). This CDR3 is 14 amino acids long. CDR3 region: CASSSGTSINEQFF. Written as DNA, the CDR3 is TGTGCCAGCAGCTCCGGGACTAGCATCAATGAGCAGTTCTTC.

The rearrangement joins TRBV11-3 to TRBJ2-1, with no clear D. This CDR3 contains 15 residues. V lost 1 base to trimming and J lost 0 bases, with 7 bases between them. CDR1 SGHNT and CDR2 YENEEA come from the germline V gene. In DNA form, the CDR3 reads TGTGCCAGCAGCTTAGTGCACAGCTCCTACAATGAGCAGTTCTTC. It specifies CASSLVHSSYNEQFF.